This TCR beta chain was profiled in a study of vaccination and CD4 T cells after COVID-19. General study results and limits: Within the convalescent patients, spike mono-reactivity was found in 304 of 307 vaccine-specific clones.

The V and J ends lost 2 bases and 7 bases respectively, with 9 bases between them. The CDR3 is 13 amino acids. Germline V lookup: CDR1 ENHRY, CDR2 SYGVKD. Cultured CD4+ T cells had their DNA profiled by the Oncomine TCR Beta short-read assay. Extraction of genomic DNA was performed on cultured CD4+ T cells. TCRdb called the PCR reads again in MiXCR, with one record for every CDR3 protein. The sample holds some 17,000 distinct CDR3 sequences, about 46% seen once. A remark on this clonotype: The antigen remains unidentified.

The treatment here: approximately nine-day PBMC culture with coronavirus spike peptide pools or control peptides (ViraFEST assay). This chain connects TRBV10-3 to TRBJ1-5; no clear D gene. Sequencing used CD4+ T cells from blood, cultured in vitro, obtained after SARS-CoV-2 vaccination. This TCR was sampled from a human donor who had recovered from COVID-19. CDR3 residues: CAISEGRTQPQHF. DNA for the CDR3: TGTGCCATCAGTGAGGGCAGGACCCAGCCCCAGCATTTT.